This TCR beta chain was identified in a study of blood T cell repertoires in COVID-19. Study context: Sites in the United States, Italy and Spain provided acute and convalescent COVID-19 samples. T cells, B-cell-depleted T cells, or PBMCs provided the cDNA or gDNA that served as material.

Original processing notes: Reference gene primers were amplified, and this amplification served to estimate nucleated cell counts. Clones were sequenced by immunoSEQ multiplex PCR, and TCRdb holds only the in-frame ones, with some missing. V, J and clone size are those of that table, while D and trimming were read from the DNA. The data show approximately 150,000 clones, 81% seen once. The germline CDR1 and CDR2 sequences are ENHRY and SYGVKD. The CDR3 loop spans 12 amino acids. This sequence originates from a human donor in a cohort sampled during active COVID-19. This chain links TRBV10-3 with TRBJ2-7, with TRBD2 matching 9 bases. Sequenced: peripheral blood. The CDR3 coding sequence is TGTGGGGCGGGAGGGAGCCCCTACGAGCAGTACTTC. It specifies CGAGGSPYEQYF.